The clone carrying this T cell receptor (beta chain) was seen a handful of times. Clones were read by immunoSEQ multiplex PCR, and TCRdb kept only the in-frame ones, dropping some. The repertoire holds fewer than 75,000 clones, about 91% seen once, with 3.6% in the top ten. Per the germline V gene, CDR1 is SGHAT and CDR2 is FQNNGV. The V end lost 5 bases, the J end lost 2 bases, and 4 bases lay between the germline ends. CDR3 length: 11 residues. This sample was taken from a study of T cell changes during pregnancy in multiple sclerosis. The chain joins TRBV11-2 to TRBJ2-7; unclear D gene. This material consisted of peripheral blood, taken after pregnancy. The receptor was derived from a female donor in good health, enrolled as a control in a pregnancy study. The CDR3 nucleotides are TGTGCCAGCAGCGTCGCCTACGAGCAGTACTTC. Encoded protein: CASSVAYEQYF. Full variable domain (missing parts from reference TRBV11-2 and TRBJ2-7): EAGVAQSPRYKIIEKRQSVAFWCNPISGHATLYWYQQILGQGPKLLIQFQNNGVVDDSQLPKDRFSAERLKGVDSTLKIQPAKLEDSAVYLCASSVAYEQYFGPGTRLTVT.